The T cell receptor beta chain under discussion was sequenced for a study of T cell responses to AZD1222 COVID-19 vaccine (dated by TCRdb to the early 2020s). A note on the overall study: A total of about 230 trial participants underwent TCR sequencing, of whom approximately 210 received two doses of AZD1222 and about 25 received two doses of the MenACWY control vaccine. Trial participants were enrolled by age into 18-55, 56-69 and 70-plus year subgroups, with 148, 28 and 57 TCR-sequenced participants respectively. Study-wide conclusions, independent of this receptor: Because no day 14 peak-response samples were available, repertoires were characterized only after the peak T cell response. Most participants were white British and females outnumbered males, and the authors suggested that clonal diversity may have been underestimated. Conclusions about previously exposed vaccinees are limited, since just a handful of AZD1222 recipients were seropositive for SARS-CoV-2 at baseline. CD4 TCRs associated with the vaccine covered the entire spike protein, and the dominant responses were in regions 160-218 and 743-854. After two AZD1222 doses, spike-specific TCR breadth and depth were significantly higher than at day 0 and than in MenACWY recipients. The 56-69-year group was small, and its depth increase did not reach significance, likely because of low power. Reportedly, almost half of the unique spike-specific TCRs recognized epitopes lying outside the regions that are mutated in the B.1.351 and B.1.1.7 variants.

On this clone: The antigen this receptor binds is unknown. No clone much larger than this one lies a single base away; base qualities are absent.

V drops 3 bases and J drops 0 bases, leaving 9 bases in between. The CDR3 has 16 amino acids, counting the end cysteine and phenylalanine. Only CDR3 DNA remains: 48 bases, in frame from the first base. Sequences KGHSH (CDR1) and LQKENI (CDR2) are obtained from the germline V gene. The CDR3 regions of human TCRbeta chains were subjected to immunosequencing. The original methods were these. Repertoire TCRs were checked for matches against a reference library of SARS-CoV-2-specific TCRs that had been generated using the MIRA antigen-specificity platform. Breadth was defined as the fraction of unique TCRs that were SARS-CoV-2-associated, and depth was defined as the fraction of total T cells that were SARS-CoV-2-associated. Using the MIRA data, every spike-specific TCR was mapped to the spike region that the TCR reacted to and assigned to either a CD4 or a CD8 class. Log10-transformed breadth and depth values were compared by one-way ANOVA with Sidak's multiple comparisons tests. TCRdb provides this immuneACCESS table in a form limited to in-frame rearrangements. Some clones are lacking; in checked studies, under half of them reflect an unresolved V gene, and why the rest are absent is not known. V, J and clone size are taken as reported in that table, and D and trimming were inferred from the DNA itself. This sample holds approximately 100,000 clones; about 85% were observed only once. The top ten constitute roughly 2.5% of the sample.

What the time point label conveys for this sample: about 28 days (+/-7) after the second vaccine dose. AZD1222 recipients with second doses at about 4 weeks or about 12 weeks were pooled, because spike-specific TCR depth and breadth did not differ between schedules. The vaccinee samples were drawn from two UK trials, COV001 and COV002, one of which was a single-blind randomized controlled phase 2/3 trial testing AZD1222 (ChAdOx1 nCoV-19) in healthy adults. Trial participant PBMC samples were collected at day 0 and day 28 after the second dose for TCRbeta chain sequencing. Material: peripheral blood, obtained 28 days after the second AZD1222 dose. The V gene is TRBV18 and the J gene is TRBJ1-6; no D gene is confidently identified. The TCR sequence derives from an adult who received the AZD1222 COVID-19 vaccine. The nucleotide sequence reads TGTGCCAGCTCACCTAGGATTAGCTCCTATAATTCACCCCTCCACTTT. Translation gives CASSPRISSYNSPLHF.